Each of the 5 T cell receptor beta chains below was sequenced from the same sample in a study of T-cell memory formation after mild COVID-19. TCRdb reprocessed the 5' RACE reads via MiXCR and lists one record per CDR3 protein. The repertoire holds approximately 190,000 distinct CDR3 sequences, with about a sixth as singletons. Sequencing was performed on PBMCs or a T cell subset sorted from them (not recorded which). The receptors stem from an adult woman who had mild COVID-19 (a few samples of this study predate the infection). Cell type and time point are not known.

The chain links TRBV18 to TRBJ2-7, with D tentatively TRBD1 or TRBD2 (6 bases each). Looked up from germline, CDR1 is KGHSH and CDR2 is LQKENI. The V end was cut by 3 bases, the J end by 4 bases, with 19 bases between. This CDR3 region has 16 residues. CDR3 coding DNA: TGTGCCAGCTCACCCCTGGCGGGACACTCTTCGTACGAGCAGTACTTC. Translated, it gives CASSPLAGHSSYEQYF.

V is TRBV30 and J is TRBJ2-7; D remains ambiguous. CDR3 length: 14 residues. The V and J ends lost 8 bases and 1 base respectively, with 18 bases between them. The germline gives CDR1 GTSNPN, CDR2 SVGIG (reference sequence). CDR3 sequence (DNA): TGTGCCAATCCAACCGGGCCGGTGTCCTACGAGCAGTACTTC. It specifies CANPTGPVSYEQYF.

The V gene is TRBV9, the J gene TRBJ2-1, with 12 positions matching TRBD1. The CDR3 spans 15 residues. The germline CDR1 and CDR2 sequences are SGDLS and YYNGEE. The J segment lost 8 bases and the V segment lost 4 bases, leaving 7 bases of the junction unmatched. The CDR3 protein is CASSSRGTGGHEQFF. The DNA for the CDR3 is TGTGCCAGCAGCAGTAGGGGGACAGGGGGCCATGAGCAGTTCTTC.

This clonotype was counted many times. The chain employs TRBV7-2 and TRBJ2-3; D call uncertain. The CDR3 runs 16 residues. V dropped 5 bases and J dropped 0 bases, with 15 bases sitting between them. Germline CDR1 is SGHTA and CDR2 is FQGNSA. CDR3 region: CASSRPMVPSTDTQYF. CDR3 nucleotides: TGTGCCAGCAGCCGCCCGATGGTCCCTAGCACAGATACGCAGTATTTT.

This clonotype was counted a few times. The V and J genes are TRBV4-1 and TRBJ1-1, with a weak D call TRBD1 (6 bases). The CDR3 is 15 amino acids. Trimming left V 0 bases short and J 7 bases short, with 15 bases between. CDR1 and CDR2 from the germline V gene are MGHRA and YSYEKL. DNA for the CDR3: TGCGCCAGCAGCCAAGATACGGCGGGGGCAGGTGAAGCTTTCTTT. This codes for CASSQDTAGAGEAFF.